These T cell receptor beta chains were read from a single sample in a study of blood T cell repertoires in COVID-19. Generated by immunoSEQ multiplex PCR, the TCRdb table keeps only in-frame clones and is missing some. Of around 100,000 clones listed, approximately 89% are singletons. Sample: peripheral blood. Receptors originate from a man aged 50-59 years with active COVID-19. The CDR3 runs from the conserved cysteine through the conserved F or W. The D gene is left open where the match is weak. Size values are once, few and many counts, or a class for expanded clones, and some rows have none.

TGTGCCAGCAGCTTAGGTGAAGCCCCTAATGAAAAACTGTTTTTT CASSLGEAPNEKLFF TRBJ1-4 - TRBV7-9 15 -
TGTGCCAGCTCACCCGATCGGAGTCAGCCCCAGCATTTT CASSPDRSQPQHF TRBJ1-5 - TRBV18 13 -
TGTGCCCGATCACAGGGCTTGAGAGAGACCCAGTACTTC CARSQGLRETQYF TRBJ2-5 - TRBV30 13 -
TGTGCCAGCAGCTTACCGGACAGGGGTGGCTATGGCTACACCTTC CASSLPDRGGYGYTF TRBJ1-2 TRBD1 TRBV11-2 15 -
TGTGCCAGCAGCCCCGAGGCTAGCGGGGTCTACGAGCAGTACTTC CASSPEASGVYEQYF TRBJ2-7 TRBD2 TRBV11-3 15 -
TGTGCCAGCAGTTACAGGAACGAAAGGGGGTCACCCCTCCACTTT CASSYRNERGSPLHF TRBJ1-6 - TRBV6-2/TRBV6-3 15 -
TGTGCCAGCAGCTTAACACAGGGGCAGTATGAAGCTTTCTTT CASSLTQGQYEAFF TRBJ1-1 TRBD1 TRBV7-9 14 -
TGTGCCACCAGCAGAAAAAGGACAGGGTCCACAGATACGCAGTATTTT CATSRKRTGSTDTQYF TRBJ2-3 TRBD1 TRBV15 16 -
TGTGCCAGCAGCTTCATGGCTGAGACCCAGTACTTC CASSFMAETQYF TRBJ2-5 - TRBV11-2 12 -
TGTGCCAGCAGCTCGGCGACTAGCGGGAGGACGACAGATACGCAGTATTTT CASSSATSGRTTDTQYF TRBJ2-3 TRBD2 TRBV5-4 17 -
TGTGCCAGCAGCCTCGGGACAGTCTCTGGAAACACCATATATTTT CASSLGTVSGNTIYF TRBJ1-3 TRBD1 TRBV2 15 once
TGTGCCAGCAGCCAAGCGGGACAGGGGAACACCATATATTTT CASSQAGQGNTIYF TRBJ1-3 TRBD1 TRBV4-2 14 -
TGTGCCAGCTCTACCAGGGGGCAGTTATCCTTC CASSTRGQLSF TRBJ1-2 TRBD1 TRBV2 11 -
TGTGCCAGCAGTCCGATTGTGGGGACTCCGGCTTTCTTT CASSPIVGTPAFF TRBJ1-1 - TRBV12-3/TRBV12-4 13 once
TGTGCCAGCAGCTTAGATTGGTCAGGCAGCACTGAAGCTTTCTTT CASSLDWSGSTEAFF TRBJ1-1 - TRBV11-3 15 once
TGTGCCAGCAGCCAAGATACTAGCGAGTCCTACGAGCAGTACTTC CASSQDTSESYEQYF TRBJ2-7 TRBD2 TRBV3-1/TRBV3-2 15 -
TGTGCCAGTAGTATGCCGACAGTTAACTATGGCTACACCTTC CASSMPTVNYGYTF TRBJ1-2 - TRBV19 14 -
TGCGCCAGATACACAGGGCTCACTAGACACAATGAGCAGTTCTTC CARYTGLTRHNEQFF TRBJ2-1 - TRBV4-1 15 -
TGTGCCAGCAGCAGTAGCGGGGGGGCCTCTCAAAGTGCGGACGAGCAGTACTTC CASSSSGGASQSADEQYF TRBJ2-7 TRBD2 TRBV5-4 18 -
TGTGCCAGCAGTTACGGGGGGAGCAATCAGCCCCAGCATTTT CASSYGGSNQPQHF TRBJ1-5 - TRBV6-5 14 -
TGCGCCAGCAGTGAGAAAACAGGCGGGAGGCCGTTTGGAACGCAGTATTTT CASSEKTGGRPFGTQYF TRBJ2-3 TRBD2 TRBV10-1 17 -
TGTGCCAGAAGCCTTAACAGGGGGCGCAGACATTTT CARSLNRGRRHF TRBJ1-5 TRBD1 TRBV5-3 12 once
TGTGCCAGCAGTTACGAGGACAGCGTCTTGGGTGGCTACACCTTC CASSYEDSVLGGYTF TRBJ1-2 - TRBV6-6 15 -
TGTGCCAGCAAAGGGACAGGAGGAACAGATACGCAGTATTTT CASKGTGGTDTQYF TRBJ2-3 TRBD1 TRBV19 14 -
TGTGCCAGCAGACCCCGGGACAGGGGGTTGACAGATACGCAGTATTTT CASRPRDRGLTDTQYF TRBJ2-3 TRBD1 TRBV2 16 -
TGCGCCAGCAGCCCCCCAGCGGTTGGAATCTACGAGCAGTACTTC CASSPPAVGIYEQYF TRBJ2-7 - TRBV5-1 15 -
TGTGCCAGCAGCCATGGGTCGTGGGACAGGAGTTCAGATACGCAGTATTTT CASSHGSWDRSSDTQYF TRBJ2-3 TRBD1 TRBV11-2 17 -
TGCGCCAGCAGCCAAGATCCCGGGGTCGGAAACACCATATATTTT CASSQDPGVGNTIYF TRBJ1-3 - TRBV4-1 15 -
TGTGCCAGCAGTTACAGTACAGGGCTGAATGAAAAACTGTTTTTT CASSYSTGLNEKLFF TRBJ1-4 - TRBV6-6 15 -
TGTGCCAGCAGCGTAGGGGGGTACCACAGGGAAGGGGCAGAGACCCAGTACTTC CASSVGGYHREGAETQYF TRBJ2-5 - TRBV9 18 -
TGTGCCAGCAGCTCCGTTGAGTACCGTGAAAAACTGTTTTTT CASSSVEYREKLFF TRBJ1-4 - TRBV5-4 14 -
TGTGCCAGCAGCTTAGTCACAGGGACAGGGGCCAACGTCCTGACTTTC CASSLVTGTGANVLTF TRBJ2-6 - TRBV7-8 16 -
TGTGCCAGCAGACCGACAGGGAAATCCCCGGGAGTCTTC CASRPTGKSPGVF TRBJ2-1 - TRBV6-5 13 -
TGTGCCAGCAGCTCATCTAGACGCACGAGCACAGATACGCAGTATTTT CASSSSRRTSTDTQYF TRBJ2-3 - TRBV7-9 16 -
TGTGCCAGCAGCCAAGATAGGAGGGGGCGTTTGTACGAGCAGTACTTC CASSQDRRGRLYEQYF TRBJ2-7 - TRBV3-1/TRBV3-2 16 -
TGTGCAAGTCGCCGGAGGGCCAGCGGGGGACTCACAGATACGCAGTATTTT CASRRRASGGLTDTQYF TRBJ2-3 - TRBV12-2 17 -
TGTGCCAGTAGACCCGGGGGTGGAGATACGCAGTATTTT CASRPGGGDTQYF TRBJ2-3 - TRBV19 13 -
TGTGCCAGTAGTATAGGGGCAGAGGATACGCAGTATTTT CASSIGAEDTQYF TRBJ2-3 - TRBV19 13 -
TGTGCCAGCAGTTTAGCAGGGGATGACTTTCGCCCCCAGCATTTT CASSLAGDDFRPQHF TRBJ1-5 - TRBV28 15 -
TGTGCCAGCAGCTTGTCCCCTGTGACTAGCGGGGGTACAACAGATACGCAGTATTTT CASSLSPVTSGGTTDTQYF TRBJ2-3 TRBD2 TRBV5-8 19 -
TGTGCCAGCAGCCTCGGGACCTACAATGAGCAGTTCTTC CASSLGTYNEQFF TRBJ2-1 - TRBV7-9 13 -
TGTGCCAGCAGACCTAGACAGGGAACCGGGGAGCTGTTTTTT CASRPRQGTGELFF TRBJ2-2 TRBD1 TRBV4-2 14 once
TGTGCCAGCAGTTTAACGGGGGTAAGGAACACTGAAGCTTTCTTT CASSLTGVRNTEAFF TRBJ1-1 - TRBV28 15 -
TGTGCCAGCAGCTTAGCTGGACTAGCGGGAGGTGGGAATGAGCAGTTCTTC CASSLAGLAGGGNEQFF TRBJ2-1 TRBD2 TRBV7-9 17 -
TGTGCCAGCAGTCTCCCCGGGTCCAAAGCTTTCTTT CASSLPGSKAFF TRBJ1-1 - TRBV12-3/TRBV12-4 12 once
TGTGCCAGCAGCTCAGTCCGGGGACTAGCGGGGAAAAGCTACAATGAGCAGTTCTTC CASSSVRGLAGKSYNEQFF TRBJ2-1 TRBD2 TRBV11-2 19 -
TGTGCCTGGCTTCGTAGGAACACTGAAGCTTTCTTT CAWLRRNTEAFF TRBJ1-1 - TRBV30 12 -
TGTGCCTGGAGTGTGCCGGGGTTGAGAGCCACCTTC CAWSVPGLRATF TRBJ1-2 - TRBV30 12 -
TGTGCCAGCAGTCCGTGGCCAGAAATGGCCCTCCACTTT CASSPWPEMALHF TRBJ1-6 - TRBV6-5 13 -
TGTGCCAGCAGCTTTCTGGGGGCTGCATCCTACAATGAGCAGTTCTTC CASSFLGAASYNEQFF TRBJ2-1 - TRBV5-4 16 few
TGTGCCAGCTGCTCCGGGGGGGCTAACTATGGCTACACCTTC CASCSGGANYGYTF TRBJ1-2 - TRBV28 14 -
TGTGCCACCAAGACAGGGTGGGTTTGGCCCCAGCATTTT CATKTGWVWPQHF TRBJ1-5 TRBD1 TRBV24-1 13 -
TGTGCCAGTCAGTTGTACGATCGGGGGGGCCAGCCCCAGCATTTT CASQLYDRGGQPQHF TRBJ1-5 - TRBV5-6 15 -